A selection of T cell receptor beta chains follows, all from one sample in a study of Ad26.COV2.S vaccination and SARS-CoV-2 variants. TCRdb keeps only in-frame clones here, not all; method: immunoSEQ multiplex PCR. In the table there are hundreds of thousands of clones, around 89% of which are singletons. The sample consisted of peripheral blood, taken in a trial of Ad26.COV2.S vaccine versus placebo. These receptor sequences come from a person between 18 and 59 years old who received the Ad26.COV2.S COVID-19 vaccine or a placebo. CDR3s include the opening cysteine and the closing phenylalanine or tryptophan. The order of the fields is J gene, D gene, clone size, V gene, CDR3 DNA, CDR3 protein. The D gene is left open where the match is weak. A clone size is listed for some rows: how often the clone was seen (once, few, many), or a class if it is expanded.

TRBJ2-7 NA NA TRBV5-4 TGTGCCAGCAGCTTGGATCCCCAGGGCCCCTACGAGCAGTACTTC CASSLDPQGPYEQYF
TRBJ1-2 NA NA TRBV6-5 TGTGCCAGCAGTTACTCGACGGGGGTTGGCTACACCTTC CASSYSTGVGYTF
TRBJ2-1 TRBD2 NA TRBV27 TGTGCCAGCAGTGTCACTAGCGGGGTCTACAATGAGCAGTTCTTC CASSVTSGVYNEQFF
TRBJ2-3 TRBD2 NA TRBV15 TGTGCCACCAGCAGACAGGACGGGGGAGGGCCTACAGATACGCAGTATTTT CATSRQDGGGPTDTQYF
TRBJ2-7 NA NA TRBV6-5 TGTGCCAGCAGTCGAACAGGGCCCTACGAGCAGTACTTC CASSRTGPYEQYF
TRBJ1-6 TRBD1 NA TRBV7-9 TGTGCCAGCAGCCTGACAGGGAATAATTCACCCCTCCACTTT CASSLTGNNSPLHF
TRBJ2-7 NA NA TRBV7-9 TGTGCCAGCAGTTTAGGACCCGAAGCAGCAACCTACGAGCAGTACTTC CASSLGPEAATYEQYF
TRBJ2-2 TRBD1 NA TRBV11-2 TGTGCCAGCAGCTGGGGACAGGTGGGAACCGGGGAGCTGTTTTTT CASSWGQVGTGELFF
TRBJ2-5 TRBD2 NA TRBV5-4 TGTGCCAGCAGTTCTAAAGCGGGGGGGCCCCAAGAGACCCAGTACTTC CASSSKAGGPQETQYF
TRBJ1-4 NA NA TRBV5-6 TGTGCCAGCAGCTTGGATGAAAAACTGTTTTTT CASSLDEKLFF
TRBJ2-7 NA NA TRBV3-1/TRBV3-2 TGTGCCAGCAGCCAAGCCCCCCTAGGGATCCACGAGCAGTACTTC CASSQAPLGIHEQYF
TRBJ2-3 NA NA TRBV5-1 TGCGCCAGCAGCTTGACGGGGGCCCGGTACACCCCATTCGGGCAGTATTTT CASSLTGARYTPFGQYF
TRBJ1-5 TRBD1 few TRBV19 TGTGCCAGTAGTCACAGGGGCGGTCAGCCCCAGCATTTT CASSHRGGQPQHF
TRBJ2-7 TRBD1 NA TRBV7-9 TGTGCCAGCAGCCCGGGACAGGAATTAGGCGAGCAGTACTTC CASSPGQELGEQYF
TRBJ1-1 NA NA TRBV29-1 TGCAGCGTCTGGGGACACCTGAACACTGAAGCTTTCTTT CSVWGHLNTEAFF
TRBJ2-7 NA few TRBV9 TGTGCCAGCAGCGTAGGATTGGAAAGGGGCGAGCAGTACTTC CASSVGLERGEQYF
TRBJ1-5 NA NA TRBV6-5 TGTGCCAGCGGCCTCAATCAGCCCCAGCATTTT CASGLNQPQHF
TRBJ2-6 NA once TRBV7-9 TGTGCCAGCAGCCCCAGGACAGATCCTGGGGCCAACGTCCTGACTTTC CASSPRTDPGANVLTF
TRBJ2-2 TRBD1 NA TRBV7-3 TGTGCCAGCAGCCAGACAGGGATTAACACCGGGGAGCTGTTTTTT CASSQTGINTGELFF
TRBJ2-7 TRBD2 NA TRBV7-2 TGTGCCAGCACCGAATGGGGACTAGCGGAAAACGAGCAGTACTTC CASTEWGLAENEQYF
TRBJ1-1 NA NA TRBV7-9 TGTGCCAGCAGCCCCATGGGGGGGATCACTGAAGCTTTCTTT CASSPMGGITEAFF
TRBJ1-1 TRBD1 few TRBV27 TGTGCCAGCAGTTTTCTGACAGGGGCCAACACTGAAGCTTTCTTT CASSFLTGANTEAFF
TRBJ2-1 NA once TRBV4-2 TGTGCCAGCAGCCAAGAGGCAGGGACGTATTACAATGAGCAGTTCTTC CASSQEAGTYYNEQFF
TRBJ2-2 NA NA TRBV11-3 TGTGCCAGCAGCTTAGGGGTCAGCACGAACACCGGGGAGCTGTTTTTT CASSLGVSTNTGELFF
TRBJ2-5 NA NA TRBV7-2 TGTGCCAGCACCTTATCGTCCGGGCAAGAGACCCAGTACTTC CASTLSSGQETQYF
TRBJ1-1 TRBD1 NA TRBV3-1/TRBV3-2 TGTGCCAGCAGCCAGGGACAGGGGGACACTGAAGCTTTCTTT CASSQGQGDTEAFF
TRBJ1-6 NA NA TRBV15 TGTGCCACCAGCAGAGACCGGGCCCTGGGGTCACCCCTCCACTTT CATSRDRALGSPLHF
TRBJ2-1 NA NA TRBV4-1 TGCGCCAGCAGCCCTTCCCTTGAGACAGCGTTTCATTACAATGAGCAGTTCTTC CASSPSLETAFHYNEQFF
TRBJ1-5 NA NA TRBV3-1/TRBV3-2 TGTGCCAGCAGCCCCGTGTCGGGTAGCAATCAGCCCCAGCATTTT CASSPVSGSNQPQHF
TRBJ2-1 TRBD2 NA TRBV10-2 TGCGCCAGCCGACTAGCGGGAGGGTATGAGCAGTTCTTC CASRLAGGYEQFF
TRBJ2-7 NA NA TRBV10-3 TGTGCCATCAGAAACGACTCGACCTACGAGCAGTACTTC CAIRNDSTYEQYF
TRBJ1-3 NA NA TRBV6-1 TGTGCCAGCAGTGAACGGCGTCAGTCCAATTCACCCGACACCATATATTTT CASSERRQSNSPDTIYF
TRBJ1-3 NA NA TRBV29-1 TGCAGCGTTGCCGAGGGAGGGCCAGGAAACACCATATATTTT CSVAEGGPGNTIYF
TRBJ2-3 TRBD2 NA TRBV9 TGTGCCAGCAGCGTAGGGGCCCTAGCGGGGGGGTCGGATACGCAGTATTTT CASSVGALAGGSDTQYF
TRBJ2-3 TRBD2 NA TRBV5-1 TGCGCCAGCAGCTCGCTAACTAGCGGGAGTTCAGCGGTGACAGATACGCAGTATTTT CASSSLTSGSSAVTDTQYF
TRBJ1-5 NA NA TRBV30 TGTGCCTTCCGGGGGGATAGCAATCAGCCCCAGCATTTT CAFRGDSNQPQHF
TRBJ2-7 TRBD2 NA TRBV10-2 TGCGCCAGCAGTGACCCGACTAGCGGGACCGCCTACGAGCAGTACTTC CASSDPTSGTAYEQYF
TRBJ2-1 NA NA TRBV5-4 TGTGCCAGCAGCTTGCCCCGATGGGGCTCCTACAATGAGCAGTTCTTC CASSLPRWGSYNEQFF
TRBJ2-3 NA NA TRBV15 TGTGCCACCAGCAGAGTACAGCTAACCACAGATACGCAGTATTTT CATSRVQLTTDTQYF
TRBJ1-2 TRBD1 few TRBV15 TGTGCCACCAGAGAGACCGGGACAGGGTCCTTCTCTAACTATGGCTACACCTTC CATRETGTGSFSNYGYTF
TRBJ2-1 NA NA TRBV7-2 TGTGCCAGCAGCTCTTCGGACCCCGCGGCGCAGTTCTTC CASSSSDPAAQFF
TRBJ1-5 NA once TRBV6-6 TGTGCCAGCAGCAGAAATAGCAATCAGCCCCAGCATTTT CASSRNSNQPQHF
TRBJ2-7 TRBD1 once TRBV19 TGTGCCAGTACTCCTTCCAGGGGGCAATCCTACGAGCAGTACTTC CASTPSRGQSYEQYF
TRBJ1-1 NA NA TRBV7-2 TGTGCCAGCAAAGGGGCGACGGCGAACACTGAAGCTTTCTTT CASKGATANTEAFF
TRBJ2-7 TRBD2 NA TRBV7-2 TGTGCCAGCAGCTTTCGAACTAGCGGTTACGAGCAGTACTTC CASSFRTSGYEQYF
TRBJ2-3 NA once TRBV3-1/TRBV3-2 TGTGCCAGCAGCCGCTCCAGGGGAGTGGGGCGCACAGATACGCAGTATTTT CASSRSRGVGRTDTQYF
TRBJ1-5 NA NA TRBV5-8 TGTGCCAGCAGCTTGGTGACAGAACCGTATCAGCCCCAGCATTTT CASSLVTEPYQPQHF
TRBJ2-5 NA NA TRBV3-1/TRBV3-2 TGTGCCAGCAGCAAGTTTGGGGAGACCCAGTACTTC CASSKFGETQYF
TRBJ1-5 NA few TRBV2 TGTGCCAGCAGCGAACAGGGATTCCAGCCCCAGCATTTT CASSEQGFQPQHF